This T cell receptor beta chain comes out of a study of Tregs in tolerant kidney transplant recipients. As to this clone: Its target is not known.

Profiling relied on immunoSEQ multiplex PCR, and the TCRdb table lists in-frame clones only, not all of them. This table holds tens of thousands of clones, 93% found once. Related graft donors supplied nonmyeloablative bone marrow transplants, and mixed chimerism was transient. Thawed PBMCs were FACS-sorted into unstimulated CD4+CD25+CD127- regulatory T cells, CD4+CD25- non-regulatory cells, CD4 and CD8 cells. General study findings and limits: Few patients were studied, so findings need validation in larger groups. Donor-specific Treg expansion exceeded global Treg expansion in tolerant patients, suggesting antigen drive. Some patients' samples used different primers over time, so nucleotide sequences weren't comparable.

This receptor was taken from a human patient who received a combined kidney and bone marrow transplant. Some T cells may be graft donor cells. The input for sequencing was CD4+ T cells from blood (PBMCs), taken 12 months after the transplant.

Written as DNA, the CDR3 is TGTGCCAGCAGGGGTCTCATGACAGGCGAGAACACCGGGGAGCTGTTTTTT. As protein: CASRGLMTGENTGELFF. The chain is built from TRBV2 and TRBJ2-2, with D perhaps matching TRBD1 (6 bases). Germline V gives CDR1 SNHLY, CDR2 FYNNEI. Deletions cut 6 bases from V and 1 base from J, with 18 bases between. The CDR3 contains 17 residues.